This entry lists 22 T cell receptor beta chains sequenced from one sample in a study of PD-1 blockade in classical Hodgkin lymphoma. Only in-frame clones appear in the TCRdb table, and some are missing; sequencing was by immunoSEQ multiplex PCR. The table includes some 22,000 clones, roughly 75% detected once. Each patient experienced a relapse that followed autologous stem cell transplantation, and brentuximab vedotin exposure varied. This specimen consisted of peripheral blood mononuclear cells (PBMCs), obtained before the second cycle of nivolumab. The receptors were sampled from a human donor with classical Hodgkin lymphoma.

This chain joins TRBV9 and TRBJ2-7; D tentatively fits TRBD1 or TRBD2 (6 bases each). The CDR3 length is 12 residues. Germline-derived CDR1 and CDR2 are SGDLS and YYNGEE. Trimming cost V 3 bases and J 9 bases, with 13 bases left between them. As DNA, the CDR3 is TGTGCCAGCAGCGAGGGGGAGGATAGGCAGTACTTC. Its protein is CASSEGEDRQYF.

The chain joins TRBV5-4 to TRBJ2-5; D gene uncertain. This CDR3 has 15 amino acids. Between the trimmed V and J ends, which lost 0 bases and 2 bases, there was a span of 11 bases. Per the germline V gene, CDR1 is SGHNT and CDR2 is YYREEE (reference sequence). CDR3 residues: CASSLVLDQQETQYF. The CDR3 DNA sequence: TGTGCCAGCAGCTTGGTCCTTGACCAACAAGAGACCCAGTACTTC.

The V call is TRBV4-2, the J call TRBJ1-1, with 8 bases matching TRBD1. V lost 3 bases and J lost 3; bases outside the gene matches: 3. CDR3 size: 14 residues. From germline, CDR1 is LGHNA and CDR2 YNFKEQ. CDR3 sequence: CASSHADRDTEAFF. Here the CDR3 DNA reads TGTGCCAGCAGCCATGCGGACAGGGACACTGAAGCTTTCTTT.

The V call is TRBV11-2, the J call TRBJ2-3; TRBD1 agrees at 7 bases. With V trimmed by 4 bases and J by 7 bases, 20 bases remained unmatched. Germline CDR1 reads SGHAT; CDR2 reads FQNNGV. The CDR3 consists of 18 residues. CDR3 region: CASSSKQGGGRDTNTQYF. CDR3 bases: TGTGCCAGCAGCTCCAAGCAAGGGGGCGGCCGGGACACCAATACGCAGTATTTT. Supplemented by reference TRBV11-2 and TRBJ2-3, the full variable domain reads EAGVAQSPRYKIIEKRQSVAFWCNPISGHATLYWYQQILGQGPKLLIQFQNNGVVDDSQLPKDRFSAERLKGVDSTLKIQPAKLEDSAVYLCASSSKQGGGRDTNTQYFGPGTRLTVL.

This clone showed up just a few times. V and J are TRBV7-2 and TRBJ2-2, with no clear D. This CDR3 is built from 13 residues. Germline loops: CDR1 SGHTA, CDR2 FQGNSA. V shed 5 bases and J shed 7 bases, with 11 bases lying between them. The DNA for the CDR3 is TGTGCCAGCAGCCTGGTGGGTGGCGGGGAGCTGTTTTTT. Residues: CASSLVGGGELFF.

This chain connects TRBV11-2 to TRBJ2-7; D is uncertain. The CDR3 sequence is 12 residues long. The V end lost 3 bases, the J end lost 3 bases, and 6 bases lay between the germline ends. The V gene's germline CDR1 is SGHAT and CDR2 FQNNGV. This CDR3 reads CASSFDFYEQYF. The DNA of the CDR3 is TGTGCCAGCAGCTTTGATTTCTACGAGCAGTACTTC.

This clone is medium-sized by share. Other DNA sequences in the sample encode the same CDR3. The gene calls are TRBV9 and TRBJ1-2, with a weak D call TRBD1 (6 bases). The CDR3 has 13 amino acids. Germline CDR1 reads SGDLS; CDR2 reads YYNGEE. V was shortened by 0 bases and J by 7 bases, with 10 bases between the two germline ends. The CDR3 reads CASSVDQGGGYTF. The CDR3, as DNA: TGTGCCAGCAGCGTAGACCAAGGGGGTGGCTACACCTTC.

The chain combines TRBV6-4 with TRBJ2-3, with D perhaps being TRBD1 or TRBD2 (5 bases each). Germline-derived CDR1 and CDR2 are MRHNA and SNTAGT. V was trimmed by 10 bases and J by 0 bases, leaving 14 bases between them. The CDR3 sequence is 14 residues long. The CDR3: CATRDRASTDTQYF. The CDR3 DNA reads as TGTGCCACTCGGGACCGCGCTAGCACAGATACGCAGTATTTT.

This chain connects TRBV19 to TRBJ1-1; D gene ambiguous. Germline lookup yields CDR1 LNHDA and CDR2 SQIVND (reference sequence). V was trimmed by 3 bases and J by 0 bases, leaving 11 bases between them. This CDR3 region has 15 residues. CDR3 DNA: TGTGCCAGTAGTATTTTAGGATCGATGAACACTGAAGCTTTCTTT. Translation: CASSILGSMNTEAFF.

The CDR3 here is CASSELGGGEQFF. The CDR3 DNA reads as TGTGCCAGCAGTGAGTTGGGGGGCGGCGAGCAGTTCTTC. The chain combines TRBV2 with TRBJ2-1, with D possibly called TRBD1 or TRBD2 (6 bases each). This CDR3 spans 13 amino acids. V lost 3 bases and J 10 bases, leaving 13 bases between the germline ends. The germline CDR1 and CDR2 sequences are SNHLY and FYNNEI.

The genes are TRBV20-1 and TRBJ2-5; TRBD1 might be the D (5 bases). The CDR3 runs to 11 residues. Germline V gene lookup returns CDR1 DFQATT and CDR2 SNEGSKA (reference sequence). Trimming left V 5 bases short and J 8 bases short, with 12 bases between. CDR3 coding DNA: TGCAGTGCTGGCCCGCAGGGAACCCAGTACTTC. Amino acid sequence: CSAGPQGTQYF.

The rearrangement joins TRBV6-6 to TRBJ1-2; 8 bases map to TRBD1. Germline V gene lookup returns CDR1 MNHNY and CDR2 SVGAGI (reference sequence). There are 13 residues in the CDR3. J gave up 4 bases and V 5 bases, and 3 bases lay outside the gene matches. The CDR3 sequence is CASSPTGGYGYTF. The CDR3 DNA follows: TGTGCCAGCAGTCCCACAGGGGGCTATGGCTACACCTTC.

The chain recombines TRBV14 with TRBJ2-2, with TRBD2 matching over 8 bases. This CDR3 contains 16 residues. Germline CDR1 and CDR2: SGHDN and FVKESK. V lost 1 base and J lost 2; bases outside the gene matches: 3. The CDR3 bases are TGTGCCAGCAGCCAAGTAGCGGGATCTAACACCGGGGAGCTGTTTTTT. Its protein is CASSQVAGSNTGELFF. The full variable domain, with the rest looked up from reference TRBV14 and TRBJ2-2, is EAGVTQFPSHSVIEKGQTVTLRCDPISGHDNLYWYRRVMGKEIKFLLHFVKESKQDESGMPNNRFLAERTGGTYSTLKVQPAELEDSGVYFCASSQVAGSNTGELFFGEGSRLTVL.

The chain combines TRBV28 with TRBJ1-4, with D maybe TRBD1 (5 bases). This CDR3 spans 15 amino acids. The germline V gene has CDR1 MDHEN and CDR2 SYDVKM. The V end lost 2 bases, the J end lost 4 bases, and 11 bases lay between the germline ends. In DNA form, the CDR3 reads TGTGCCAGCAGTTTAGTTGACAGAGATAATGAAAAACTGTTTTTT. It encodes CASSLVDRDNEKLFF.

The rearrangement joins TRBV5-1 to TRBJ2-7, with D possibly being TRBD2 (6 bases). Trimming stripped 0 bases from V and 0 bases from J, with 10 bases between. The CDR3 spans 15 residues. Germline V gene lookup returns CDR1 SGHRS and CDR2 YFSETQ. The CDR3, as DNA: TGCGCCAGCAGCTTGGATGTCGGGAGCTCCTACGAGCAGTACTTC. Translating gives CASSLDVGSSYEQYF.

The chain employs TRBV28 and TRBJ1-6; D is perhaps TRBD1 (6 bases). The CDR3 runs to 15 residues. CDR1 and CDR2 from the germline V gene are MDHEN and SYDVKM. Between the trimmed V and J ends, which lost 7 bases and 9 bases, there was a span of 19 bases. The CDR3 sequence is CASTLSGTIGSPLHF. CDR3 DNA sequence: TGTGCCAGCACCTTATCCGGGACAATCGGTTCACCCCTCCACTTT.

The chain is built from TRBV28 and TRBJ1-1, with D uncertain. V lost 4 bases and J lost 2, with 20 bases in between. Per the germline V gene, CDR1 is MDHEN and CDR2 is SYDVKM. This CDR3 is built from 17 residues. The CDR3 region is CASSYHISRLGNTEAFF. CDR3 coding DNA: TGTGCCAGCAGTTATCACATCTCCCGGCTCGGAAACACTGAAGCTTTCTTT.

In this sample, this clone turned up once. The rearrangement links TRBV12-5 to TRBJ2-5; a possible D gene is TRBD2 (6 bases). The CDR3 contains 17 residues. Germline CDR1 LGHNT, CDR2 FRNRAP. The V gene lost 0 bases and the J gene lost 5 bases, with 19 bases spanning the gap. DNA of the CDR3: TGTGCTAGTGGTTTGGTGGTCGGGAGAGGGACCGAGGAGACCCAGTACTTC. Residues: CASGLVVGRGTEETQYF.

The chain is built from TRBV7-2 and TRBJ2-6, with D possibly being TRBD2 (5 bases). The CDR3 has 15 amino acids. V was clipped by 1 base and J by 4 bases, with 8 bases between them. Per the germline V gene, CDR1 is SGHTA and CDR2 is FQGNSA. CDR3 DNA: TGTGCCAGCAGCTTAGTGGACTCGGGGGCCAACGTCCTGACTTTC. Translated, it gives CASSLVDSGANVLTF.

This clone came up once. CDR3 region: CASSLSWTVNYGYTF. As DNA, the CDR3 is TGTGCCAGCAGCTTATCCTGGACAGTGAACTATGGCTACACCTTC. This rearrangement joins TRBV7-2 to TRBJ1-2, with a tentative D call TRBD1 (6 bases). The CDR3 covers 15 residues. Trimming stripped 2 bases from V and 2 bases from J, with 12 bases between. CDR1 and CDR2 from the germline V gene are SGHTA and FQGNSA.

The CDR3 DNA follows: TGTGCCAGCAGTCGGGACAGGAGGAACACTGAAGCTTTCTTT. Amino acid sequence: CASSRDRRNTEAFF. The chain carries TRBV7-2 and TRBJ1-1; 8 positions match TRBD1. Trimming at V came to 6 bases and at J to 1 base, leaving 4 bases not matched to a gene. The germline gives CDR1 SGHTA, CDR2 FQGNSA. The CDR3 has 14 residues.

V is TRBV4-3 and J is TRBJ1-2, with a tentative D call TRBD1 (6 bases). Germline V gene data show CDR1 as LGHNA and CDR2 as YSLEER. The CDR3 is 15 residues long. The ends were cut back, 0 bases at V and 3 bases at J, with 11 bases in the middle. The CDR3 bases are TGCGCCAGCAGCCAAGATGGGGGCGTGTACTATGGCTACACCTTC. Protein product: CASSQDGGVYYGYTF.